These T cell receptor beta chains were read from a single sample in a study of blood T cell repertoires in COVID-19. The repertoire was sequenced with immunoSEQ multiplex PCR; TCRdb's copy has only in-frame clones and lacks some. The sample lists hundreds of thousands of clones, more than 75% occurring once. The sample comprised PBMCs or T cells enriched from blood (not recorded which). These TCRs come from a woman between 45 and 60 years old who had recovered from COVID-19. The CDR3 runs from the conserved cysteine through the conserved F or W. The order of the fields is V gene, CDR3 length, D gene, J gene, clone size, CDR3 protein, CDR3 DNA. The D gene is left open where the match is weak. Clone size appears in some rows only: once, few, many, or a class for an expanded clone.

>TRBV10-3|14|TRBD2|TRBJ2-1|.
CAISGTSSYNEQFF
TGTGCCATCAGCGGGACTAGCTCCTACAATGAGCAGTTCTTC
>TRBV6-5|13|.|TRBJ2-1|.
CASSTAWSNEQFF
TGTGCCAGCAGTACTGCCTGGTCCAATGAGCAGTTCTTC
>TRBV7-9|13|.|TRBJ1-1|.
CASMASGNTEAFF
TGTGCCAGCATGGCCTCAGGGAACACTGAAGCTTTCTTT
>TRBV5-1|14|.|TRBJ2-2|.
CASSYPEGIGELFF
TGCGCCAGCAGCTACCCGGAGGGGATCGGGGAGCTGTTTTTT
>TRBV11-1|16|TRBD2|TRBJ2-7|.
CASSLARGGRLYEQYF
TGTGCCAGCAGCTTAGCGCGTGGCGGGAGGCTCTACGAGCAGTACTTC
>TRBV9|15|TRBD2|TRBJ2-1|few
CASRSRGTSIDEQFF
TGTGCCAGCAGGTCCCGGGGGACTAGTATCGATGAGCAGTTCTTC
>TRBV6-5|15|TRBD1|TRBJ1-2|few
CASRGGQGAWYGYTF
TGTGCCAGCAGGGGAGGACAGGGGGCATGGTATGGCTACACCTTC
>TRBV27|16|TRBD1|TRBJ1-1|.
CASSPRQGAWLPEAFF
TGTGCCAGCAGTCCCAGACAGGGGGCTTGGTTACCTGAAGCTTTCTTT
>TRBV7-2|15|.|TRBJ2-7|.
CASSLSAGQPYEQYF
TGTGCCAGCAGCTTATCGGCGGGACAGCCCTACGAGCAGTACTTC
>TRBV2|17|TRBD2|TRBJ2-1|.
CASSERLAGEFLNEQFF
TGTGCCAGCAGTGAACGACTAGCGGGAGAATTCTTGAATGAGCAGTTCTTC
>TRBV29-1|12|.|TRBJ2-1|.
CSVESLVGVMFF
TGCAGCGTTGAGTCACTAGTGGGCGTTATGTTCTTC
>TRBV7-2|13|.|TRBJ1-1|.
CASSARVNTEAFF
TGTGCCAGCAGCGCCAGGGTGAACACTGAAGCTTTCTTT
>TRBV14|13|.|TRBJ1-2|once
CASSPALRGGYTF
TGTGCCAGCAGCCCGGCACTTAGAGGTGGCTACACCTTC
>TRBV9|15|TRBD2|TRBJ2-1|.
CASTVTSGRVDEQFF
TGTGCCAGCACCGTGACTAGCGGGAGGGTTGATGAGCAGTTCTTC
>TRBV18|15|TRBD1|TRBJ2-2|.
CASSPPGQGSGELFF
TGTGCCAGCTCACCCCCGGGACAGGGATCCGGGGAGCTGTTTTTT
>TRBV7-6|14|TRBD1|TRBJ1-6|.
CASSLSGQNSPLHF
TGTGCCAGCAGCTTATCGGGACAGAATTCACCCCTCCACTTT
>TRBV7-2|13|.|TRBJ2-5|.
CASSLGGPETQYF
TGTGCCAGCAGCTTAGGGGGGCCGGAGACCCAGTACTTC
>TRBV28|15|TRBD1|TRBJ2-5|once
CASSFRQGVQETQYF
TGTGCCAGCAGCTTTCGACAGGGGGTCCAAGAGACCCAGTACTTC
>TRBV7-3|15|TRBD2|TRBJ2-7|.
CASSGGGTSDYEQYF
TGTGCCAGCAGTGGGGGTGGGACTAGTGATTACGAGCAGTACTTC
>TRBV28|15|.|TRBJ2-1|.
CASRGSRSSYNEQFF
TGTGCCAGCAGGGGGAGTCGTAGTTCCTACAATGAGCAGTTCTTC
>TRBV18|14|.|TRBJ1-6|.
CASSPRSADSPLHF
TGTGCCAGCTCACCCCGGAGTGCAGATTCACCCCTCCACTTT
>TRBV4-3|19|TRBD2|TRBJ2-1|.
CASSHARLGLAGTYNEQFF
TGCGCCAGCAGCCACGCACGCCTAGGACTAGCGGGGACCTACAATGAGCAGTTCTTC
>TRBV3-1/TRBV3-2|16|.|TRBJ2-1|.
CASSQEPGLAFLEQFF
TGTGCCAGCAGCCAAGAACCGGGACTCGCCTTTCTTGAGCAGTTCTTC
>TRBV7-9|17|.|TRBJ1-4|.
CASSYQMGAVSGEKLFF
TGTGCCAGCAGCTACCAGATGGGGGCGGTTAGTGGTGAAAAACTGTTTTTT
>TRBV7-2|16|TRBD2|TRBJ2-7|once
CASSLDGLAGGREQYF
TGTGCCAGCAGCTTAGACGGTCTAGCGGGAGGGCGAGAGCAGTACTTC
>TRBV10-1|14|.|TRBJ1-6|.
CASSENRENSPLHF
TGCGCCAGCAGTGAAAACAGGGAGAATTCACCCCTCCACTTT
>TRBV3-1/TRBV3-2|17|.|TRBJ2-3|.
CASSQGMTFPSTDTQYF
TGTGCCAGCAGCCAAGGGATGACATTCCCTAGCACAGATACGCAGTATTTT
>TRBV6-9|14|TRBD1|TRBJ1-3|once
CATHRQGSGNTIYF
TGTGCCACCCACCGACAGGGCTCTGGAAACACCATATATTTT
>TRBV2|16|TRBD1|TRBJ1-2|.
CASSPRTGGSNYGYTF
TGTGCCAGCAGCCCTAGGACAGGGGGGAGTAACTATGGCTACACCTTC
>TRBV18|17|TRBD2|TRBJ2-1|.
CASSPGLAEASYNEQFF
TGTGCCAGCTCACCAGGACTAGCGGAAGCCTCCTACAATGAGCAGTTCTTC
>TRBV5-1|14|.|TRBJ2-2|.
CASSFSTYTGELFF
TGCGCCAGCAGCTTCAGTACCTACACCGGGGAGCTGTTTTTT
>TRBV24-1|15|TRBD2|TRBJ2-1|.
CATGGGSGRYNEQFF
TGTGCCACCGGGGGGGGAAGCGGGAGGTACAATGAGCAGTTCTTC
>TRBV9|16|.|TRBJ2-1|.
CASSRMAPSTTNEQFF
TGTGCCAGCAGCCGTATGGCCCCGTCGACTACCAATGAGCAGTTCTTC
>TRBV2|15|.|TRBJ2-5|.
CASSVETGIQETQYF
TGTGCCAGCAGTGTGGAAACAGGTATTCAAGAGACCCAGTACTTC
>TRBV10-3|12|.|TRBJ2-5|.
CAISTGQETQYF
TGTGCCATCAGTACAGGCCAAGAGACCCAGTACTTC
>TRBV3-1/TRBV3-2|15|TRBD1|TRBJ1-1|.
CASSLRQGAGTEAFF
TGTGCCAGCAGCCTTCGACAGGGGGCGGGCACTGAAGCTTTCTTT
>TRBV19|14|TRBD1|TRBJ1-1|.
CASSIIQGYGEAFF
TGTGCCAGTAGTATAATACAGGGGTATGGTGAAGCTTTCTTT
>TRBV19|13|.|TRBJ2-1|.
CASSSGNYNEQFF
TGTGCCAGTAGTAGCGGAAACTACAATGAGCAGTTCTTC
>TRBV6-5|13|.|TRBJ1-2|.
CASSYVRGEGYTF
TGTGCCAGCAGCTACGTCAGGGGCGAAGGCTACACCTTC